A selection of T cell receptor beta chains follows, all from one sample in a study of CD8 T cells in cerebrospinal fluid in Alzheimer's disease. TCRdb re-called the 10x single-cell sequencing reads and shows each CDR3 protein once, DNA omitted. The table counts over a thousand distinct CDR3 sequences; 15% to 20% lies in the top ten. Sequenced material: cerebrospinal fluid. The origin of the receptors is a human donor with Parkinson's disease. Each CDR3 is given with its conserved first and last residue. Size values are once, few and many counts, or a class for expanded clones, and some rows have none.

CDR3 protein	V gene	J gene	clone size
CASIRSASSYEQYF	TRBV28	TRBJ2-7	medium-sized
CASSLIDPEQFF	TRBV7-9	TRBJ2-1	medium-sized
CASSFQETQYF	TRBV5-1	TRBJ2-5	.
CASSGTRQETQYF	TRBV5-6	TRBJ2-5	medium-sized
CASSEPSTGVTEAFF	TRBV2	TRBJ1-1	medium-sized
CASSQVAGGPSGELFF	TRBV4-1	TRBJ2-2	medium-sized
CASRVTGTDGYTF	TRBV25-1	TRBJ1-2	medium-sized
CASSPLRGGQPQHF	TRBV7-8	TRBJ1-5	.
CSASEGDSRGTSTDTQYF	TRBV20-1	TRBJ2-3	.
CASSRRDGRQGTEAFF	TRBV7-8	TRBJ1-1	medium-sized
CASSHTSKIGTGNSPLHF	TRBV11-3	TRBJ1-6	medium-sized
CASSASGQGETEAFF	TRBV9	TRBJ1-1	medium-sized
CASSTEWGSTDTQYF	TRBV7-9	TRBJ2-3	medium-sized
CASSLAGKYNSPLHF	TRBV12-3/TRBV12-4	TRBJ1-6	.
CASSLMWRQVGDEQFF	TRBV5-1	TRBJ2-1	large
CSAGDRDYGYTF	TRBV20-1	TRBJ1-2	medium-sized
CASSQTTGGPTDTQYF	TRBV3-1	TRBJ2-3	medium-sized
CSARDREDAGYGYTF	TRBV20-1	TRBJ1-2	medium-sized
CASSEWHVSSYNEQFF	TRBV6-1	TRBJ2-1	medium-sized
CASSPISGLAGYEQYF	TRBV3-1	TRBJ2-7	.
CAISDRQARGTGELFF	TRBV10-3	TRBJ2-2	large
CASSIEQGGTEAFF	TRBV19	TRBJ1-1	medium-sized
CASSLGLTGDWQFF	TRBV7-2	TRBJ2-1	medium-sized
CASSRPASYEQYF	TRBV6-2/TRBV6-3	TRBJ2-7	medium-sized
CASSAGGTQYF	TRBV7-6	TRBJ2-5	medium-sized
CASSAGDPQFF	TRBV28	TRBJ2-1	medium-sized
CATSRGGVNQPQHF	TRBV15	TRBJ1-5	.
CASKGRDGNQPQHF	TRBV2	TRBJ1-5	.
CASSLEPGLTTYEQYF	TRBV5-1	TRBJ2-7	medium-sized
CASSPQGGNSPLHF	TRBV12-3/TRBV12-4	TRBJ1-6	medium-sized
CASLRYNEQFF	TRBV28	TRBJ2-1	medium-sized
CASSLSGNQPQHF	TRBV28	TRBJ1-5	medium-sized
CATSREPGQSPYEQYF	TRBV15	TRBJ2-7	.
CASSALKGGYNEQFF	TRBV7-8	TRBJ2-1	medium-sized
CSARAGSADIRAFF	TRBV20-1	TRBJ1-1	large
CASSDGLAGGSTDTQYF	TRBV7-9	TRBJ2-3	medium-sized
CASSLEVPGFVLNGYTF	TRBV7-9	TRBJ1-2	medium-sized
CASSEAQAAIYYGYTF	TRBV2	TRBJ1-2	.
CSASAGLAMETQYF	TRBV20-1	TRBJ2-5	large
CSAILGNTIYF	TRBV20-1	TRBJ1-3	.
CASSIRGLWTGELFF	TRBV2	TRBJ2-2	.
CASSQDSQGFYEQYF	TRBV3-1	TRBJ2-7	hyperexpanded
CASSGTSGRKSSYNEQFF	TRBV7-8	TRBJ2-1	medium-sized
CASSQQGAGNTIYF	TRBV6-1	TRBJ1-3	.
CASSLVGTRGETQYF	TRBV11-2	TRBJ2-5	medium-sized
CASSNQYGYTF	TRBV6-5	TRBJ1-2	medium-sized
CASSQELAGTETQYF	TRBV4-2	TRBJ2-5	medium-sized
CSARGSNTEAFF	TRBV20-1	TRBJ1-1	.
CASSSTGTPAETQYF	TRBV6-2/TRBV6-3	TRBJ2-5	medium-sized
CASSYSNREWAFF	TRBV6-5	TRBJ1-1	medium-sized
CASSQDLLAGSGYNEQFF	TRBV4-2	TRBJ2-1	large